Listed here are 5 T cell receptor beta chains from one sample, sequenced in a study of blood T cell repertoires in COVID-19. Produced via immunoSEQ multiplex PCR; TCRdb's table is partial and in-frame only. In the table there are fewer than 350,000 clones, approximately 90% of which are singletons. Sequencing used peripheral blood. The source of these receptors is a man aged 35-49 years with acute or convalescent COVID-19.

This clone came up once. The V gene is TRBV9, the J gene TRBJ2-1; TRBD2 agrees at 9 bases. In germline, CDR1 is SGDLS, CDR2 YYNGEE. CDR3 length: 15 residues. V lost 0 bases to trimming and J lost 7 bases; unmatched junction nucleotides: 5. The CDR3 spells CASSVGRTSENEQFF. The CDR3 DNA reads TGTGCCAGCAGCGTAGGTAGGACTAGCGAGAATGAGCAGTTCTTC.

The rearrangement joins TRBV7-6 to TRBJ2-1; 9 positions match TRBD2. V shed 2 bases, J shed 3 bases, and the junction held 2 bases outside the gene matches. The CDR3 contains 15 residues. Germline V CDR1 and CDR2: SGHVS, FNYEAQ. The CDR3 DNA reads TGTGCCAGCAGCTTAACTAGCGGGTACTACAATGAGCAGTTCTTC. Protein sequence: CASSLTSGYYNEQFF.

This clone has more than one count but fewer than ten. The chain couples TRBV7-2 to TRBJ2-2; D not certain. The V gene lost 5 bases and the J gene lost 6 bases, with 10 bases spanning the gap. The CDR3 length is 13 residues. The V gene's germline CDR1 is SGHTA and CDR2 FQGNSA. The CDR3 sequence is CASSLRSAGELFF. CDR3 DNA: TGTGCCAGCAGCCTTCGCTCGGCCGGGGAGCTGTTTTTT.

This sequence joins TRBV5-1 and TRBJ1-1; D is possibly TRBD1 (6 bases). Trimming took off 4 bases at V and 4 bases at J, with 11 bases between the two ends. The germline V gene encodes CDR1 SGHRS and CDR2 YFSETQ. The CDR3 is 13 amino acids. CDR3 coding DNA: TGCGCCAGCAGCCTCGGACAGTTCACTGAAGCTTTCTTT. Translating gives CASSLGQFTEAFF.

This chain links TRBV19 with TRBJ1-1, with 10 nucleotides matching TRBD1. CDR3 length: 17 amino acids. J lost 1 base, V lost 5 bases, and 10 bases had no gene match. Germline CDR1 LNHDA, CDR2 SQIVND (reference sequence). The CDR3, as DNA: TGTGCCAGTAGTTCGGGACAGGGGCTCCGCAGGAACACTGAAGCTTTCTTT. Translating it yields CASSSGQGLRRNTEAFF.